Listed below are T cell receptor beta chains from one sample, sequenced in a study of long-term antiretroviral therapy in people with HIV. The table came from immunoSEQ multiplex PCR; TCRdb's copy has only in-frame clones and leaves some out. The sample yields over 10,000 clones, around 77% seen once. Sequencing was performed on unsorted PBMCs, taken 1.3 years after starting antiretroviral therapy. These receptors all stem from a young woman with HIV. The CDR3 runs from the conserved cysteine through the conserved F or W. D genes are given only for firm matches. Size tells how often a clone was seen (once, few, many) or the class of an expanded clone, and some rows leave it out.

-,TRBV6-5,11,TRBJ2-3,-,CASRGLNTQYF,TGTGCCAGCAGGGGCCTAAATACGCAGTATTTT
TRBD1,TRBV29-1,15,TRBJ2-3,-,CSAVTGGGSTDTQYF,TGCAGCGCCGTGACAGGGGGAGGTAGCACAGATACGCAGTATTTT
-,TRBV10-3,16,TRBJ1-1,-,CAISESFSWAQRGAFF,TGTGCCATCAGTGAGTCTTTTAGCTGGGCTCAGCGCGGAGCTTTCTTT
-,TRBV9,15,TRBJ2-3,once,CASSVGAENTDTQYF,TGTGCCAGCAGCGTAGGGGCGGAGAACACAGATACGCAGTATTTT
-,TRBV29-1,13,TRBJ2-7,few,CSVETRKGFEQYF,TGCAGCGTTGAAACGAGGAAAGGGTTCGAGCAGTACTTC
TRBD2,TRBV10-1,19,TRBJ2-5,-,CASSESNRTSGGFGETQYF,TGCGCCAGCAGTGAGTCGAATCGCACTAGCGGGGGCTTCGGGGAGACCCAGTACTTC
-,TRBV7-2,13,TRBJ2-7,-,CASSLARVYEQYF,TGTGCCAGCAGCTTAGCGCGAGTCTACGAGCAGTACTTC
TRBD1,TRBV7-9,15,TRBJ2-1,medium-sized,CASSLSDRAYNEQFF,TGTGCCAGCAGCTTATCGGACAGGGCCTACAATGAGCAGTTCTTC
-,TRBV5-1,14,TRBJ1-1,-,CASSFDGGLTEAFF,TGCGCCAGCAGCTTTGACGGGGGATTGACTGAAGCTTTCTTT
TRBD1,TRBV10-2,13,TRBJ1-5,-,CASKGQQGQPQHF,TGCGCCAGCAAGGGACAGCAAGGTCAGCCCCAGCATTTT
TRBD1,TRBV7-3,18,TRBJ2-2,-,CASSLQPLAGTVTGELFF,TGTGCCAGCAGCTTACAACCGCTAGCCGGGACAGTCACCGGGGAGCTGTTTTTT
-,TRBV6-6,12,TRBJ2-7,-,CASLRGAYEQYF,TGTGCCAGCCTTAGGGGGGCCTACGAGCAGTACTTC
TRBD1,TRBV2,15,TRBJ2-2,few,CASSAGQGGTGELFF,TGTGCCAGCAGTGCGGGACAGGGGGGAACCGGGGAGCTGTTTTTT
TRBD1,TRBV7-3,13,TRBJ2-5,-,CASSPGTEETQYF,TGTGCCAGCAGCCCGGGGACAGAAGAGACCCAGTACTTC
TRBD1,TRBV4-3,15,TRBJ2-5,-,CASSRTGGPGETQYF,TGCGCCAGCAGCCGGACAGGGGGCCCGGGAGAGACCCAGTACTTC
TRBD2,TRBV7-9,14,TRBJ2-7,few,CASRGLAGSYEQYF,TGTGCCAGCAGGGGACTAGCCGGCTCCTACGAGCAGTACTTC
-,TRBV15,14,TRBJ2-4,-,CATSSYREGYIQYF,TGTGCCACCAGCAGCTACAGGGAGGGCTACATTCAGTACTTC
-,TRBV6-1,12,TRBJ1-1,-,CASLGLNTEAFF,TGTGCCAGCCTTGGTCTAAACACTGAAGCTTTCTTT
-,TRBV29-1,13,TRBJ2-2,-,CSVEDRDTGELFF,TGCAGCGTTGAAGATCGGGACACCGGGGAGCTGTTTTTT
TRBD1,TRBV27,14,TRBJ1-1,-,CASSLDRGRTEAFF,TGTGCCAGCAGCCTAGACAGGGGGCGAACTGAAGCTTTCTTT
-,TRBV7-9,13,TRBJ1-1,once,CASSPEGNTEAFF,TGTGCCAGCAGCCCCGAAGGGAACACTGAAGCTTTCTTT
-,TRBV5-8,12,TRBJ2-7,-,CASSLGAYEQYF,TGTGCCAGCAGCTTAGGAGCCTACGAGCAGTACTTC
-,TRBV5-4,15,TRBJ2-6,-,CASSLSGAGANVLTF,TGTGCCAGCAGCTTATCAGGGGCCGGGGCCAACGTCCTGACTTTC
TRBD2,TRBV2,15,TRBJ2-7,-,CAKGATSGSSYEQYF,TGTGCCAAGGGGGCGACTAGCGGGAGCTCCTACGAGCAGTACTTC
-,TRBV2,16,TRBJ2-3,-,CASRRSRGLGTDTQYF,TGTGCCAGCCGACGCTCTCGGGGGTTGGGAACAGATACGCAGTATTTT
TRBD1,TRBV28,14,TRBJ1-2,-,CASGGGQGTKGYTF,TGTGCCAGCGGCGGAGGACAGGGTACTAAAGGCTACACCTTC
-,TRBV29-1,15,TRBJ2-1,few,CSVEEFGGTPNEQFF,TGCAGCGTTGAAGAGTTTGGCGGGACACCAAATGAGCAGTTCTTC
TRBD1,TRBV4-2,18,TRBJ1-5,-,CASSQDKDRAFGRQPQHF,TGTGCCAGCAGCCAAGATAAGGACAGGGCCTTTGGCCGTCAGCCCCAGCATTTT